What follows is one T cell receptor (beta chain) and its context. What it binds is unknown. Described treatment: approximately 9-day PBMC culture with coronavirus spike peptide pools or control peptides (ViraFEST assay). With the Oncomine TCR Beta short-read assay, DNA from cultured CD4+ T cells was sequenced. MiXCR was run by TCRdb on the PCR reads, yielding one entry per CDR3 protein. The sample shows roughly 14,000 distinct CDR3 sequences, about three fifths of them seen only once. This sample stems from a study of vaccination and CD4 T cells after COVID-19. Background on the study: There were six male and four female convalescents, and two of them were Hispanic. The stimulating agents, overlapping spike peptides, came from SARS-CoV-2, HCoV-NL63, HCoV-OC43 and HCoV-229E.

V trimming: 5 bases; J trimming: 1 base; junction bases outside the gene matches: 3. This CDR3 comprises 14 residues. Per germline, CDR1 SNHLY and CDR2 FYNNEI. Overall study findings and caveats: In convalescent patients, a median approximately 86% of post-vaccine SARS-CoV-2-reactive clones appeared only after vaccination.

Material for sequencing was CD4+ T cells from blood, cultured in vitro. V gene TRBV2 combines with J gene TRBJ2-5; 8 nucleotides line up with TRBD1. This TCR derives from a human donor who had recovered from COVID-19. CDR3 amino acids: CASSFDRGQETQYF. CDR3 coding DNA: TGTGCCAGCAGTTTCGACAGGGGCCAAGAGACCCAGTACTTC.